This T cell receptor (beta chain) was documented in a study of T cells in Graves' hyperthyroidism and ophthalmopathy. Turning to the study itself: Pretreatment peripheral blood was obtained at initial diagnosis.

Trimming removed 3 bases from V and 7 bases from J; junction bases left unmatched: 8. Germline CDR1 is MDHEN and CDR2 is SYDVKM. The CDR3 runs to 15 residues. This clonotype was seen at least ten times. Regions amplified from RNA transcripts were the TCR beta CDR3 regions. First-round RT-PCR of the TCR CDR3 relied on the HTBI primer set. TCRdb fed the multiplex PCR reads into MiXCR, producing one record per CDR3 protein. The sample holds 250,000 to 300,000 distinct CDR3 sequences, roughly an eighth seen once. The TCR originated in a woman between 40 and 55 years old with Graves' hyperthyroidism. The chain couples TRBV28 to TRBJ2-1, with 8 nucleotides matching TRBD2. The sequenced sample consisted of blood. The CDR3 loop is CASSFGAGVYNEQFF. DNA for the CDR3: TGTGCCAGCAGTTTCGGAGCGGGAGTATATAATGAGCAGTTCTTC.